Each of the 19 T cell receptor beta chains below was sequenced from the same sample in a study of blood T cell repertoires in COVID-19. Only in-frame clones appear in the TCRdb table, and some are missing; sequencing was by immunoSEQ multiplex PCR. The sample has 75,000 to 85,000 clones, around 90% seen once. The source material was peripheral blood. These receptors were obtained from a man aged 50 or older with active COVID-19.

The chain links TRBV27 to TRBJ2-1; the match to TRBD1 covers 9 bases. This CDR3 has 18 residues. The germline V gene encodes CDR1 MNHEY and CDR2 SMNVEV (reference sequence). The J segment lost 8 bases and the V segment lost 1 base, leaving 15 bases of the junction unmatched. CDR3 loop: CASSLLGKRGQGHHEQFF. In DNA, the CDR3 is TGTGCCAGCAGTTTATTGGGAAAAAGAGGACAGGGGCATCATGAGCAGTTCTTC.

The CDR3 region has the DNA TGCGCCAGCAGCCTACTAGCGGGAGGGACCACAGATACGCAGTATTTT. It yields the protein CASSLLAGGTTDTQYF. V usage is TRBV5-1 and J usage is TRBJ2-3; TRBD2 matches 13 bases. CDR3 length: 16 residues. After removal of 4 bases from V and 2 bases from J, the junction contained 4 bases not matched to a gene. The germline gives CDR1 SGHRS, CDR2 YFSETQ. Drawing the rest from reference TRBV5-1 and TRBJ2-3, the complete variable domain is KAGVTQTPRYLIKTRGQQVTLSCSPISGHRSVSWYQQTPGQGLQFLFEYFSETQRNKGNFPGRFSGRQFSNSRSEMNVSTLELGDSALYLCASSLLAGGTTDTQYFGPGTRLTVL.

This rearrangement joins TRBV18 to TRBJ2-5, with 10 bases lining up with TRBD1. After removal of 0 bases from V and 5 bases from J, the junction contained 6 bases not matched to a gene. The CDR3 is 16 residues long. CDR1 is KGHSH, CDR2 LQKENI, per germline. The CDR3 DNA reads TGTGCCAGCTCACCACCCGGGACAGGGGTATATGAGACCCAGTACTTC. Translation: CASSPPGTGVYETQYF.

The chain combines TRBV2 with TRBJ1-5, with D unclear. The CDR3 is 14 residues long. Trimming took off 6 bases at V and 9 bases at J, with 18 bases between the two ends. CDR1 is SNHLY, CDR2 FYNNEI, per germline. CDR3 region: CASRDEHSRWPQHF. As DNA, the CDR3 is TGTGCCAGCAGAGACGAGCACAGTCGGTGGCCCCAGCATTTT.

The CDR3 sequence: CAWSVIKIGIEAFF. CDR3 sequence (DNA): TGTGCCTGGAGTGTAATTAAAATCGGGATTGAAGCTTTCTTT. The chain carries TRBV30 and TRBJ1-1, with D unclear. The germline gives CDR1 GTSNPN, CDR2 SVGIG (reference sequence). The CDR3 is made up of 14 amino acids. Trimming removed 0 bases from V and 7 bases from J, with 15 bases in between.

This clone has only one observation. This chain joins TRBV7-2 and TRBJ1-4; 10 bases match TRBD1. J lost 8 bases, V lost 0 bases, and 3 bases had no gene match. The germline V gene has CDR1 SGHTA and CDR2 FQGNSA. The CDR3 contains 15 residues. CDR3 nucleotides: TGTGCCAGCAGCTTAGCCGGGACAGGGGCCGAAAAACTGTTTTTT. It is translated as CASSLAGTGAEKLFF.

V usage is TRBV6-1 and J usage is TRBJ2-5; 8 bases agree with TRBD1. With V trimmed by 2 bases and J by 4 bases, 9 bases remained unmatched. The CDR3 totals 16 residues. CDR1 and CDR2 from the germline V gene are MNHNS and SASEGT. Written as DNA, the CDR3 is TGTGCCAGCAGTGAATTGATTGGACAGGGTCTAGAGACCCAGTACTTC. Translated, it gives CASSELIGQGLETQYF.

This clone was recorded a few times. J is TRBJ2-2 and V is TRBV3-1 (or the pseudogene TRBV3-2); possibly TRBD1 for D (7 bases). The CDR3 has 18 residues. V was cut by 4 bases and J by 1 base, with 19 bases left in between. Germline CDR1 LGHDT, CDR2 YNNKEL (reference sequence). In DNA form, the CDR3 reads TGTGCCAGCAGCCCCTTAAGGGGGCGGGACAAGAACACCGGGGAGCTGTTTTTT. This encodes CASSPLRGRDKNTGELFF.

The rearrangement uses TRBV19 and TRBJ1-1; tentatively, D is TRBD1 (6 bases). V dropped 3 bases and J dropped 5 bases, with 13 bases sitting between them. This CDR3 region has 14 residues. From germline, CDR1 is LNHDA and CDR2 SQIVND (reference sequence). The CDR3 nucleotides read TGTGCCAGTAGTATCCAGGGGCGGTCGACTGAAGCTTTCTTT. Translation gives CASSIQGRSTEAFF.

The CDR3 is CASSPTRQVPKQYF. In DNA form, the CDR3 reads TGTGCCAGCAGTCCCACCCGCCAGGTACCAAAGCAGTACTTC. The rearrangement uses TRBV28 and TRBJ2-7; D gene ambiguous. CDR1 is MDHEN and CDR2 is SYDVKM in the germline V gene. The CDR3 is 14 residues long. V gave up 5 bases and J gave up 8 bases, with 19 bases separating them.

The chain links TRBV28 to TRBJ1-2; no reliable D call. Germline V gene sequence: CDR1 MDHEN, CDR2 SYDVKM. V dropped 3 bases and J dropped 2 bases, with 22 bases sitting between them. The CDR3 has 18 amino acids. CDR3 bases: TGTGCCAGCAGTTTCTCGGGAGAATACCAAGGGTCGAACTATGGCTACACCTTC. This encodes CASSFSGEYQGSNYGYTF.

The chain links TRBV14 to TRBJ2-5; unclear D gene. Deletions cut 0 bases from V and 11 bases from J, with 10 bases between. This CDR3 comprises 12 residues. In germline, CDR1 is SGHDN, CDR2 FVKESK. The CDR3 sequence: CASSQDIRQQYF. The CDR3 bases are TGTGCCAGCAGCCAAGATATCAGACAACAGTACTTC.

This chain links TRBV30 with TRBJ2-7; 7 bases fit TRBD2. Trimming took 2 bases from V and 7 from J; bases not matched to a gene: 11. The length of the CDR3 is 14 residues. Germline assignment: CDR1 GTSNPN and CDR2 SVGIG (reference sequence). CDR3 DNA: TGTGCCTGGAGTCTCGGGGGGATCCTAGAGGAGCAGTACTTC. Protein: CAWSLGGILEEQYF.

V is TRBV29-1 and J is TRBJ1-5; perhaps TRBD1 as D (6 bases). CDR1 is SQVTM, CDR2 ANQGSEA, per germline. There are 14 residues in the CDR3. Trimming shortened V by 6 bases and J by 6 bases, and 18 bases separated the two germline ends. This CDR3 reads CSVGPQGSAQPQHF. CDR3 coding DNA: TGCAGCGTCGGGCCACAGGGCTCAGCTCAGCCCCAGCATTTT.

Only a few counts were recorded for this clone. The V and J genes are TRBV5-4 and TRBJ1-2, with D perhaps TRBD1 (5 bases). Trimming removed 0 bases from V and 3 bases from J, with 6 bases in between. The CDR3 totals 13 residues. CDR1 SGHNT and CDR2 YYREEE come from the germline V gene (reference sequence). In nucleotides, the CDR3 is TGTGCCAGCAGCTTGGGCAGGGACTATGGCTACACCTTC. It is translated as CASSLGRDYGYTF.

The rearrangement joins TRBV7-6 to TRBJ1-6; 8 positions match TRBD1. The length of the CDR3 is 16 residues. Germline assignment: CDR1 SGHVS and CDR2 FNYEAQ. With V trimmed by 4 bases and J by 9 bases, 11 bases remained unmatched. Written as DNA, the CDR3 is TGTGCCAGCAGCTCAGCGCCCGGACAGGGCATTTCACCCCTCCACTTT. This gives the protein CASSSAPGQGISPLHF.

The chain uses TRBV19 and TRBJ1-3; 9 bases match TRBD1. The CDR3 contains 14 residues. The junction had 12 bases not matched to a gene; V was cut back by 9 bases and J by 9 bases. The germline CDR1 and CDR2 sequences are LNHDA and SQIVND (reference sequence). CDR3 region: CASVTGGSWSTIYF. CDR3 in DNA: TGTGCCAGCGTCACAGGGGGCTCATGGTCCACCATATATTTT. The full variable domain, its missing parts supplied by reference TRBV19 and TRBJ1-3, is DGGITQSPKYLFRKEGQNVTLSCEQNLNHDAMYWYRQDPGQGLRLIYYSQIVNDFQKGDIAEGYSVSREKKESFPLTVTSAQKNPTAFYLCASVTGGSWSTIYFGEGSWLTVV.

This clone was recorded a few times. The rearrangement uses TRBV10-1 and TRBJ2-7, with 12 bases fitting TRBD2. The CDR3 runs to 19 residues. Germline-derived CDR1 and CDR2 are WNHNN and SYGVQD (reference sequence). J was trimmed by 3 bases and V by 6 bases; bases with no gene match: 18. CDR3 amino acids: CASRPGHPASGRAIYEQYF. The CDR3 nucleotides read TGCGCCAGCAGACCGGGACATCCGGCTAGCGGGAGGGCCATCTACGAGCAGTACTTC.

The CDR3 loop reads CSVKGQLNTEAFF. The CDR3 DNA follows: TGCAGCGTTAAGGGACAGCTGAACACTGAAGCTTTCTTT. V and J are TRBV29-1 and TRBJ1-1; TRBD1 agrees at 7 bases. The CDR3 runs 13 residues. The germline V gene encodes CDR1 SQVTM and CDR2 ANQGSEA. V was pared by 5 bases and J by 0 bases, with 3 bases of the junction left unmatched.